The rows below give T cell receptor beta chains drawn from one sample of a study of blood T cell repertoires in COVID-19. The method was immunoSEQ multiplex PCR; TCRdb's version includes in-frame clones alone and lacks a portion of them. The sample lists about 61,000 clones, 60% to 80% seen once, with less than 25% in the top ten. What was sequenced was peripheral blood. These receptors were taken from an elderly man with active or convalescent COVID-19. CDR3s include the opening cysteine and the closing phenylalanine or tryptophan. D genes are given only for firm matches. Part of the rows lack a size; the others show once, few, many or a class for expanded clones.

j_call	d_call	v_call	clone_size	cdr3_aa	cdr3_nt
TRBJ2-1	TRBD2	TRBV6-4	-	CASSVVAGVGNEQFF	TGTGCCAGCAGTGTTGTAGCGGGAGTGGGTAATGAGCAGTTCTTC
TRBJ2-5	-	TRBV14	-	CASSQDSTTQTQYF	TGTGCCAGCAGCCAAGATTCCACTACCCAGACCCAGTACTTC
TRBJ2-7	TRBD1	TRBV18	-	CASSPAGQGAYEQYF	TGTGCCAGCTCACCAGCGGGACAGGGCGCCTACGAGCAGTACTTC
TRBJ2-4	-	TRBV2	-	CASNEDSGFKNIQYF	TGTGCCAGCAACGAAGACAGTGGATTCAAAAACATTCAGTACTTC
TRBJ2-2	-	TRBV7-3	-	CASSAQYGANTGELFF	TGTGCCAGCAGCGCTCAATACGGGGCGAACACCGGGGAGCTGTTTTTT
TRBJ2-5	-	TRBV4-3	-	CASSQDYRETQYF	TGCGCCAGCAGCCAAGATTATCGGGAGACCCAGTACTTC
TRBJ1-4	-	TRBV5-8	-	CASSLGGQPATNEKLFF	TGTGCCAGCAGCTTGGGTGGACAACCTGCAACTAATGAAAAACTGTTTTTT
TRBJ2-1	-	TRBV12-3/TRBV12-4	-	CASSPGSTQFF	TGTGCCAGCAGTCCCGGGAGCACGCAGTTCTTC
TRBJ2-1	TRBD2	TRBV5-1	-	CASSSGTSGAYNEQFF	TGCGCCAGCAGCTCAGGGACTAGCGGGGCCTACAATGAGCAGTTCTTC
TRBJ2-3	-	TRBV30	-	CAWSTSSTDTQYF	TGTGCCTGGAGTACTAGTAGCACAGATACGCAGTATTTT
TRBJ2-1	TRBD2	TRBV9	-	CASSVSSGSATYNEQFF	TGTGCCAGCAGCGTATCTAGCGGGAGCGCCACCTACAATGAGCAGTTCTTC
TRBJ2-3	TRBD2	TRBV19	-	CASSLSGGTDTQYF	TGTGCCAGTAGCCTTAGCGGGGGGACAGATACGCAGTATTTT
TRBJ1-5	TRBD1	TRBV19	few	CASSPGQAVGNQPQHF	TGTGCCAGTAGTCCGGGACAGGCGGTTGGCAATCAGCCCCAGCATTTT
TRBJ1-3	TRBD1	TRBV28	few	CASTGTDSGNTIYF	TGTGCCAGCACGGGGACAGACTCTGGAAACACCATATATTTT
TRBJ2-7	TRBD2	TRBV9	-	CASSTGTAVGGKYF	TGTGCCAGCAGCACCGGGACGGCCGTCGGGGGGAAGTACTTC
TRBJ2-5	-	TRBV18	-	CASSPRAGQYQETQYF	TGTGCCAGCTCACCACGAGCGGGCCAGTACCAAGAGACCCAGTACTTC
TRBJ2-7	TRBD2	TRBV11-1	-	CASSSGLAAYEQYF	TGTGCCAGCAGCTCGGGACTAGCCGCCTACGAGCAGTACTTC
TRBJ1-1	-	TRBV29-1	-	CSGKTELPEREAFF	TGCAGCGGCAAAACCGAACTACCAGAGAGAGAAGCTTTCTTT
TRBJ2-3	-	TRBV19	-	CASNAAISTDTQYF	TGTGCCAGTAATGCGGCAATCTCCACAGATACGCAGTATTTT
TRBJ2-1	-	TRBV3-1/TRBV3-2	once	CASSQDFGTPNNEQFF	TGTGCCAGCAGCCAAGATTTTGGGACACCCAACAATGAGCAGTTCTTC
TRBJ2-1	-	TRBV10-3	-	CAIREGSNNEQFF	TGTGCCATCAGGGAGGGCAGTAACAATGAGCAGTTCTTC
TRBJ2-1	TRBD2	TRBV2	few	CAGPGLAGSNEQFF	TGTGCCGGGCCGGGACTAGCGGGGTCCAATGAGCAGTTCTTC
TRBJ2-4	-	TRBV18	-	CASSPEYENIQYF	TGTGCCAGCTCACCAGAGTACGAAAACATTCAGTACTTC
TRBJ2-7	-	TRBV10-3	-	CAISSRTGSSYEQYF	TGTGCCATCAGTTCCCGGACGGGGAGCTCCTACGAGCAGTACTTC
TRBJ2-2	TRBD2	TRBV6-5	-	CATILAGGGELFF	TGTGCCACCATCCTAGCGGGAGGGGGGGAGCTGTTTTTT
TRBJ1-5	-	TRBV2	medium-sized	CASTGQDLQPQHF	TGTGCCAGCACCGGCCAGGATCTTCAGCCCCAGCATTTT
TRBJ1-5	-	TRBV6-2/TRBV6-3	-	CASNPGLSSNQPQHF	TGTGCCAGCAACCCGGGACTGTCAAGCAATCAGCCCCAGCATTTT
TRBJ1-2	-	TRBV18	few	CASSPNMPGDDGYTF	TGTGCCAGCTCACCCAATATGCCAGGTGATGATGGCTACACCTTC
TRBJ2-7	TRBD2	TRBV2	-	CASWEGWAEQYF	TGTGCCAGCTGGGAGGGATGGGCCGAGCAGTACTTC